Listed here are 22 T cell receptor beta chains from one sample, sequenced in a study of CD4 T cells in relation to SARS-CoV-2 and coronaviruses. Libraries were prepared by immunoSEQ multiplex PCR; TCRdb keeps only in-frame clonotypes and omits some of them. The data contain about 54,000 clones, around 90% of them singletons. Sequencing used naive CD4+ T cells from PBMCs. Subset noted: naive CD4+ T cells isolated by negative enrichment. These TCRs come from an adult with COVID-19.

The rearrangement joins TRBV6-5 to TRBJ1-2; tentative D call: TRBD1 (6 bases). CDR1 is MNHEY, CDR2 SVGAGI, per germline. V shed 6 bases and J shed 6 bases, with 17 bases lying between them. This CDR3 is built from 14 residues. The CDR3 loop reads CASRERTAIDGYTF. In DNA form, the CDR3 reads TGTGCCAGCAGGGAGAGGACAGCGATCGATGGCTACACCTTC.

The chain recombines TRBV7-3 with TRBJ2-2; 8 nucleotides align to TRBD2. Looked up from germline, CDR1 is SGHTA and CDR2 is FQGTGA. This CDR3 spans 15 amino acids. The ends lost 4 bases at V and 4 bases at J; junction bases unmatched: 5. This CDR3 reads CASSSRTSSTGELFF. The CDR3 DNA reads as TGTGCCAGCAGCTCGCGGACTAGCAGCACCGGGGAGCTGTTTTTT.

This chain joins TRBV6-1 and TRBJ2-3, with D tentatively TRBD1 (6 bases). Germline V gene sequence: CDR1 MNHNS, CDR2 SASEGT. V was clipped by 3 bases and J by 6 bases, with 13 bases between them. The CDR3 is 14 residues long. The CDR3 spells CASSEGQWYDTQYF. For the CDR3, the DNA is TGTGCCAGCAGTGAGGGACAATGGTACGATACGCAGTATTTT.

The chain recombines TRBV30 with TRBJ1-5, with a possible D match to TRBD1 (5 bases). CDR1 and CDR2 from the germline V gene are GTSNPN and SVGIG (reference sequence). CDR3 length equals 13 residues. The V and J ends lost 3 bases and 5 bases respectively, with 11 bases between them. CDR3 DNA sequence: TGTGCCTGGAGCCGTGGGACGGATCAGCCCCAGCATTTT. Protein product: CAWSRGTDQPQHF.

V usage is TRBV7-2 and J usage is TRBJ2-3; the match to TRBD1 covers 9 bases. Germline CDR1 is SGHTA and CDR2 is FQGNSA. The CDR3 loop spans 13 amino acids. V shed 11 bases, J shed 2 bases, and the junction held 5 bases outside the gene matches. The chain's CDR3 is CAGGTGTTDTQYF. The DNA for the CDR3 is TGTGCCGGGGGGACAGGGACCACAGATACGCAGTATTTT.

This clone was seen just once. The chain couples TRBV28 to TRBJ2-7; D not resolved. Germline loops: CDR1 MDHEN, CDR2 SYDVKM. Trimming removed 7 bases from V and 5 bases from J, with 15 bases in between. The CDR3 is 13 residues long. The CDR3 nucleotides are TGTGCCAGCATTGGCCGATCTTGGGACGAGCAGTACTTC. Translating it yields CASIGRSWDEQYF.

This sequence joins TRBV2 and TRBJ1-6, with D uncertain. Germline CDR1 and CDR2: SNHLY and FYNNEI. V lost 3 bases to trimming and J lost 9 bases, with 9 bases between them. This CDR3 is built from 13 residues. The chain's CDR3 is CASSETQASPLHF. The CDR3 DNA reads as TGTGCCAGCAGTGAGACCCAGGCTTCACCCCTCCACTTT.

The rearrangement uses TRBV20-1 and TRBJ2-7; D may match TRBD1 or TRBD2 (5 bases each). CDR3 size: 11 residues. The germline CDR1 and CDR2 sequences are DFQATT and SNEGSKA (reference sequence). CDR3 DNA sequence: TGCAGCGGGACCCTGACCTACGAGCAGTACTTC. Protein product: CSGTLTYEQYF.

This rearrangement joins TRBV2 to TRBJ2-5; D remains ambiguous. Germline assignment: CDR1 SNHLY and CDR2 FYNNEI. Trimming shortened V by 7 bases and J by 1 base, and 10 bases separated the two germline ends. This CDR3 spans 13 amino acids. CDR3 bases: TGTGCCAGCATGGTTGAGAGCCAAGAGACCCAGTACTTC. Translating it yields CASMVESQETQYF. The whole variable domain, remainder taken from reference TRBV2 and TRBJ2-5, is EPEVTQTPSHQVTQMGQEVILRCVPISNHLYFYWYRQILGQKVEFLVSFYNNEISEKSEIFDDQFSVERPDGSNFTLKIRSTKLEDSAMYFCASMVESQETQYFGPGTRLLVL.

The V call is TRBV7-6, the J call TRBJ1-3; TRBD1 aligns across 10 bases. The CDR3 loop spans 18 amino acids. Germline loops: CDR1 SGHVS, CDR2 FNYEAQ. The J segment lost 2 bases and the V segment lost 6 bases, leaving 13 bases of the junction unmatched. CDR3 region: CASRPTGTGAAPGNTIYF. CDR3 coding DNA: TGTGCCAGCAGACCTACCGGGACAGGGGCTGCTCCTGGAAACACCATATATTTT.

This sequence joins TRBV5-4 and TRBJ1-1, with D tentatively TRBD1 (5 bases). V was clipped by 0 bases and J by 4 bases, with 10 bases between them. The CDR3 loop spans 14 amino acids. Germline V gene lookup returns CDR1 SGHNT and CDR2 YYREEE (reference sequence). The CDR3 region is CASSLGMGRTEAFF. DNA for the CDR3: TGTGCCAGCAGCTTGGGGATGGGACGCACTGAAGCTTTCTTT.

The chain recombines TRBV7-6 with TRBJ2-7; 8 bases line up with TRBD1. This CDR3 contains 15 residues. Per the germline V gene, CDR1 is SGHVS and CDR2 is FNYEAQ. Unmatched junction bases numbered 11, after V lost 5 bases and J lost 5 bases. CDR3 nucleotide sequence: TGTGCCAGCAGCGCGCAAGCAGGGGGCAGGGACGAGCAGTACTTC. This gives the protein CASSAQAGGRDEQYF.

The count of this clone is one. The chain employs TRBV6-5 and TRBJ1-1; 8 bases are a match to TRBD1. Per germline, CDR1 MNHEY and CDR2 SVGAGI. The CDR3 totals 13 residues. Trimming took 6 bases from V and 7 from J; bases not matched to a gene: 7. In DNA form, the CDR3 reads TGTGCCAGCAGCCGAGGACAGGGTAGTGAAGCTTTCTTT. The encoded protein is CASSRGQGSEAFF.

DNA for the CDR3: TGTGCCAGCATTCCCGGGACAGCTGGAAACACCATATATTTT. Its protein is CASIPGTAGNTIYF. This chain links TRBV3-1 (or the pseudogene TRBV3-2) with TRBJ1-3; the match to TRBD1 covers 7 bases. The germline V gene has CDR1 LGHDT and CDR2 YNNKEL (reference sequence). The trim removed 7 bases at V and 2 bases at J, leaving 5 bases unmatched. The CDR3 is 14 residues long.

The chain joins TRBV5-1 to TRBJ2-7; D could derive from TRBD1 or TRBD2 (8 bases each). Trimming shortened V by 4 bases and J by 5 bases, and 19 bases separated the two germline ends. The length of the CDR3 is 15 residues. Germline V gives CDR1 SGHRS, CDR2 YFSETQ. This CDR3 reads CASSRSGTQGDEQYF. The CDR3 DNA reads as TGCGCCAGCAGCCGTAGCGGGACACAGGGGGACGAGCAGTACTTC.

CDR3 amino acids: CASSRSSYEQYF. The CDR3 nucleotides are TGTGCCAGCAGCCGATCATCCTACGAGCAGTACTTC. The chain uses TRBV7-9 and TRBJ2-7; D remains unclear. This CDR3 has 12 residues. The V end lost 5 bases, the J end lost 1 base, and 6 bases lay between the germline ends. Germline CDR1 is SEHNR and CDR2 is FQNEAQ (reference sequence).

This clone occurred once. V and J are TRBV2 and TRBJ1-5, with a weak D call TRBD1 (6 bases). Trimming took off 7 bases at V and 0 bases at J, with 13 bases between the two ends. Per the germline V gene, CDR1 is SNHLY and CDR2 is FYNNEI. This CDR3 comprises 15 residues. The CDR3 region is CASKGEGSSNQPQHF. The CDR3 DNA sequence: TGTGCCAGCAAGGGGGAGGGTAGTAGCAATCAGCCCCAGCATTTT.

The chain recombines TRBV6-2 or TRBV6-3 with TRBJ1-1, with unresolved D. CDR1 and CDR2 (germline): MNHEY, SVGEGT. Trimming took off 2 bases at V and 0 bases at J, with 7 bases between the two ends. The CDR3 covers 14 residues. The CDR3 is CASSYERLNTEAFF. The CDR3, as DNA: TGTGCCAGCAGTTACGAGCGTTTGAACACTGAAGCTTTCTTT.

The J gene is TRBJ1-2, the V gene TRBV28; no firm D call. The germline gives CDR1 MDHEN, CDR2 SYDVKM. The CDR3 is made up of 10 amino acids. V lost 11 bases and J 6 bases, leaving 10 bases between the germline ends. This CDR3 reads CAAGHHGYTF. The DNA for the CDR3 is TGTGCCGCCGGTCACCATGGCTACACCTTC.

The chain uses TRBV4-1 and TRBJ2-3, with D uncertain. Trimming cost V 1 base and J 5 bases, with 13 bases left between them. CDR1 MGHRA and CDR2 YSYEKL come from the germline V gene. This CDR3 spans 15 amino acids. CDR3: CASSQGRSPRDTQYF. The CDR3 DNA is TGCGCCAGCAGCCAAGGACGATCCCCTCGAGATACGCAGTATTTT.

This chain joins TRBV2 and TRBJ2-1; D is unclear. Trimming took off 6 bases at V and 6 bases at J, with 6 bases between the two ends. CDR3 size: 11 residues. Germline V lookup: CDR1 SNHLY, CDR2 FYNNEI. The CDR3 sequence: CASRNSNEQFF. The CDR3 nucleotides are TGTGCCAGCAGAAACAGCAATGAGCAGTTCTTC.

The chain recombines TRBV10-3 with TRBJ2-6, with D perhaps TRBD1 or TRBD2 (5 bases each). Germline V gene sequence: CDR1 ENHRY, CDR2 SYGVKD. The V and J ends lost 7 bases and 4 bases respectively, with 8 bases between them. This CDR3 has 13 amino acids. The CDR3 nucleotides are TGTGCCATCAAAGGGACCGGGGCCAACGTCCTGACTTTC. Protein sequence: CAIKGTGANVLTF.